One sample yielded the 14 T cell receptor beta chains listed below, sequenced in a study of OX40 agonist ivuxolimab in advanced cancers. Libraries were prepared by immunoSEQ multiplex PCR; TCRdb keeps only in-frame clonotypes and omits some of them. The table lists 15,000 to 20,000 clones, roughly 77% of them singletons. This specimen was CD4+ or CD8+ T cells sorted from blood, taken in a trial of the OX40 agonist ivuxolimab. The source is an adult with an advanced solid tumor such as melanoma, head and neck, liver or kidney cancer.

This clone was detected only a few times. The chain links TRBV28 to TRBJ2-5; D ambiguous. The CDR3 is 12 amino acids. CDR1 is MDHEN and CDR2 is SYDVKM in the germline V gene. The V end was cut by 4 bases, the J end by 1 base, with 4 bases between. The CDR3 bases are TGTGCCAGCAGTTCCATCCAAGAGACCCAGTACTTC. Protein: CASSSIQETQYF.

The CDR3 loop reads CASLRQLNQPQHF. In DNA, the CDR3 is TGTGCCAGCTTAAGACAGTTGAATCAGCCCCAGCATTTT. V and J are TRBV28 and TRBJ1-5, with D perhaps TRBD1 (5 bases). Trimming removed 8 bases at V and 4 bases at J, with 12 bases between. CDR1 and CDR2 (germline): MDHEN, SYDVKM. The CDR3 covers 13 residues.

The chain joins TRBV9 to TRBJ2-1, with no clear D. The germline V gene has CDR1 SGDLS and CDR2 YYNGEE. Trimming shortened V by 0 bases and J by 6 bases, and 10 bases separated the two germline ends. The CDR3 has 14 residues. CDR3 residues: CASSVAVGTNEQFF. CDR3 DNA: TGTGCCAGCAGCGTAGCGGTAGGAACCAATGAGCAGTTCTTC.

The V gene is TRBV9, the J gene TRBJ2-3, with D possibly called TRBD1 or TRBD2 (5 bases each). Germline V gene sequence: CDR1 SGDLS, CDR2 YYNGEE. The CDR3 runs to 16 residues. With 4 bases removed from V and 0 bases from J, the gap between germline ends came to 15 bases. CDR3 sequence: CASSPAPGRSTDTQYF. The CDR3 DNA reads as TGTGCCAGCAGCCCCGCCCCGGGACGAAGCACAGATACGCAGTATTTT.

The V and J genes are TRBV5-4 and TRBJ2-5; the D is unclear. Trimming shortened V by 1 base and J by 1 base, and 5 bases separated the two germline ends. The germline V gene encodes CDR1 SGHNT and CDR2 YYREEE (reference sequence). The CDR3 consists of 13 residues. The CDR3 bases are TGTGCCAGCAGCTTGTGGGTCCAAGAGACCCAGTACTTC. It is translated as CASSLWVQETQYF.

The J gene is TRBJ1-1, the V gene TRBV10-2, with 9 bases matching TRBD1. Germline CDR1 reads WSHSY; CDR2 reads SAAADI. With V trimmed by 7 bases and J by 0 bases, 6 bases remained unmatched. CDR3 length: 15 amino acids. CDR3 DNA: TGCGCCAGCAAAGGGACAGGGAGCATGAACACTGAAGCTTTCTTT. This sequence encodes CASKGTGSMNTEAFF.

This rearrangement joins TRBV6-5 to TRBJ2-2; D is unclear. Trimming cost V 1 base and J 3 bases, with 0 bases left between them. This CDR3 comprises 12 residues. The germline V gene has CDR1 MNHEY and CDR2 SVGAGI. The CDR3: CASSYYTGELFF. The CDR3 DNA is TGTGCCAGCAGTTACTACACCGGGGAGCTGTTTTTT.

This chain uses TRBV19 with TRBJ2-7, with D uncertain. CDR3 length: 14 residues. CDR1 and CDR2 (germline): LNHDA, SQIVND (reference sequence). Trimming took off 5 bases at V and 7 bases at J, with 18 bases between the two ends. The CDR3 protein is CASSPRGLAMEQYF. The CDR3 DNA reads TGTGCCAGTAGTCCCCGAGGCCTGGCGATGGAGCAGTACTTC.

The V and J genes are TRBV5-6 and TRBJ2-3, with 8 bases that match TRBD2. After removal of 4 bases from V and 0 bases from J, the junction contained 10 bases not matched to a gene. Looked up from germline, CDR1 is SGHDT and CDR2 is YYEEEE. The CDR3 is made up of 17 amino acids. In DNA form, the CDR3 reads TGTGCCAGCAGCCTTGAGGGAGCTAGCGGGAGCACAGATACGCAGTATTTT. Translated, it gives CASSLEGASGSTDTQYF. Using reference TRBV5-6 and TRBJ2-3 for the parts outside the CDR3, the full variable domain is DAGVTQSPTHLIKTRGQQVTLRCSPKSGHDTVSWYQQALGQGPQFIFQYYEEEERQRGNFPDRFSGHQFPNYSSELNVNALLLGDSALYLCASSLEGASGSTDTQYFGPGTRLTVL.

V and J are TRBV6-6 and TRBJ2-7; D remains unclear. The CDR3 contains 16 residues. V was clipped by 5 bases and J by 3 bases, with 20 bases between them. Germline assignment: CDR1 MNHNY and CDR2 SVGAGI (reference sequence). In nucleotides, the CDR3 is TGTGCCAGCAGTCCCCCCATTCGAAGTCAGATCTACGAGCAGTACTTC. Translating it yields CASSPPIRSQIYEQYF.

The chain has TRBV6-5 and TRBJ2-1, with D perhaps TRBD2 (7 bases). Trimming pared 4 bases from V and 12 bases from J, leaving 19 bases between. The CDR3 has 14 amino acids. Germline assignment: CDR1 MNHEY and CDR2 SVGAGI. Written as DNA, the CDR3 is TGTGCCAGCAGTTGCTCGGGGGGCCTTGAGGGGCAGTTCTTC. Its protein product is CASSCSGGLEGQFF.

This clone was observed a single time. CDR3 sequence reads: CASSLNAAYNEQFF. The CDR3 nucleotides read TGCGCCAGCAGCTTGAATGCGGCTTACAATGAGCAGTTCTTC. The chain carries TRBV5-1 and TRBJ2-1; D gene unclear. This CDR3 spans 14 amino acids. The V gene lost 1 base and the J gene lost 4 bases, with 9 bases spanning the gap. The germline V gene encodes CDR1 SGHRS and CDR2 YFSETQ.

This clone has only one observation. The gene calls are TRBV15 and TRBJ2-5, with D perhaps TRBD1 or TRBD2 (6 bases each). The CDR3 runs 15 residues. Trimming removed 0 bases at V and 4 bases at J, with 12 bases between. Germline assignment: CDR1 LNHNV and CDR2 YYDKDF (reference sequence). The CDR3 nucleotides are TGTGCCACCAGCAGAGATATGGGGGGCCGAGAGACCCAGTACTTC. As protein: CATSRDMGGRETQYF.

This clone was recorded only once. This chain joins TRBV10-3 and TRBJ1-1; the D gene is possibly TRBD1 (5 bases). This CDR3 spans 10 amino acids. Trimming stripped 11 bases from V and 7 bases from J, with 11 bases between. Germline-derived CDR1 and CDR2 are ENHRY and SYGVKD. The CDR3 DNA is TGTGCCGTAGGTACAGGTGAAGCTTTCTTT. This encodes CAVGTGEAFF.